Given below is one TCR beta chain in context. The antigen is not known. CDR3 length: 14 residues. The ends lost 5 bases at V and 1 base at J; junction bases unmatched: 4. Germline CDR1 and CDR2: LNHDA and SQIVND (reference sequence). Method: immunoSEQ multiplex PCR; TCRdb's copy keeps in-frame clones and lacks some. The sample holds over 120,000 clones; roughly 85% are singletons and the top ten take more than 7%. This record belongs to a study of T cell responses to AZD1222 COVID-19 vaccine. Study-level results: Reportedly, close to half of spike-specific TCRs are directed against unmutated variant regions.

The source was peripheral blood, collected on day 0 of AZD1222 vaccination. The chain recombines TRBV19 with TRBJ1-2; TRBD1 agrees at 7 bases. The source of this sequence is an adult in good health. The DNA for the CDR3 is TGTGCCAGTAGTGTGGGGACAGTTAACTATGGCTACACCTTC. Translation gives CASSVGTVNYGYTF.